The text below deals with one T cell receptor beta chain. The junction differs from germline at one of its ends, possibly a read error. The record originates from a study of blood T cell repertoires in COVID-19. Study summary: Researchers got acute and convalescent COVID-19 samples from the United States, Italy and Spain.

Sequencing was performed with immunoSEQ multiplex PCR; in TCRdb, only in-frame clones are kept and a portion is missing. The data show approximately 110,000 clones, around 85% seen once. Germline V gene data show CDR1 as SSHAT and CDR2 as FNYEAQ (reference sequence). The CDR3 has 15 residues. The sequence was obtained from a woman older than 75 with COVID-19, enrolled during active disease. The sample taken for sequencing was peripheral blood. This chain uses TRBV7-7 with TRBJ2-5, with TRBD2 matching over 8 bases. CDR3 loop: CASSSGTSLQETQYF. The CDR3 DNA reads as TGTGCTAGCAGCTCTGGGACTAGTCTCCAAGAGACCCAGTACTTC.